This TCR beta chain was captured in a study of blood T cell repertoires in COVID-19 (dated by TCRdb to 2020 to 2021). At the level of the whole study: Samples from collaborators originated in the United States, Italy and Spain and spanned both the acute and convalescent phases of COVID-19. The prospective study material was composed of cDNA or gDNA derived from T cells, B-cell-depleted T cells, or PBMCs. Subjects who had been exposed to COVID-19, were actively infected with it, or had recovered from it provided the deeply sampled blood TCRbeta repertoires that made up the dataset. The repertoires were released in a freely available public database meant as a resource for research on the immune response to SARS-CoV-2. The samples were drawn from two sources: the first 160 participants of the ongoing ImmuneRACE study, and 1,254 subjects contributed by 6 global collaborators. The sample metadata nearly always contained a de-identified subject ID, COVID-19 status, age in years and sex. Where HLA class I and class II types were available, the types were taken from metadata supplied by the sample provider, not from assay-based typing.

TCRbeta CDR3 regions were amplified from genomic DNA by means of the immunoSEQ Assay, a bias-controlled multiplex PCR. The authors' analysis ran thus. Within the assay, amplification of reference gene primers was used to estimate how many nucleated cells each sample contained. To quantify the absolute abundance of each unique TCRbeta CDR3 rearrangement, sequence reads were collapsed and filtered. For each sample, productive Simpson clonality was calculated as the square root of Simpson's diversity index across productive rearrangements. Entries here come from immuneACCESS through TCRdb and include only in-frame sequences with V and J called. Some clones fail to appear in such tables; in the studies checked, an unresolved V gene covers under half of the shortfall, and the cause of the remainder is unknown. Clone size and V and J calls were adopted from that table, with D and trimming inferred from the DNA. This sample lists under 300,000 clones; 70% to 90% were detected once. In total, the top ten clones hold about 1.6% of the sample.

Based on the germline V gene, the CDR1 and CDR2 sequences are MDHEN and SYDVKM. The CDR3 contains 14 residues, cysteine and phenylalanine counted. Only the CDR3 region is kept as DNA, spanning 42 bases read in frame from base 1. Trimming costs V 3 bases and J 4 bases, and their ends lie 13 bases apart. With regard to this clone: Its antigen is still unknown. Per-nucleotide qualities are absent, and no much larger clonotype sits a single base away.

Here is what the overall study found, with its caveats: How much clinical and demographic metadata was included differed by source and by participant, and the metadata was provided uncurated.

Participants in the prospective study were enrolled through a virtual design, were aged roughly 18 to 100 years, and lived in under 25 United States geographic areas. To assign participants to cohorts, the prospective study relied on clinical history that participants themselves reported in a screening survey and a study questionnaire. Recovered participants in ImmuneRACE Cohort 3 were defined by two consecutive negative NP/OP PCR tests, clearance by a healthcare professional, or resolution of symptoms. Mobile phlebotomists in the prospective study collected whole blood, serum and a nasopharyngeal or oropharyngeal swab from every participant. Additional blood draws and questionnaires over a 2-month period could optionally be provided by prospective study participants. Before DNA extraction, prospective study blood samples were shipped either frozen or at room temperature.

This clonotype originated in a woman in her 50s who had recovered from COVID-19. The chain employs TRBV28 and TRBJ2-7, with a tentative D gene TRBD2 over 5 matching bases. The source material was PBMCs or T cells enriched from blood (not recorded which). The DNA sequence follows: TGTGCCAGCAGTTTCCCGGGGTTTGGGTACGAGCAGTACTTC. Its product reads: CASSFPGFGYEQYF.